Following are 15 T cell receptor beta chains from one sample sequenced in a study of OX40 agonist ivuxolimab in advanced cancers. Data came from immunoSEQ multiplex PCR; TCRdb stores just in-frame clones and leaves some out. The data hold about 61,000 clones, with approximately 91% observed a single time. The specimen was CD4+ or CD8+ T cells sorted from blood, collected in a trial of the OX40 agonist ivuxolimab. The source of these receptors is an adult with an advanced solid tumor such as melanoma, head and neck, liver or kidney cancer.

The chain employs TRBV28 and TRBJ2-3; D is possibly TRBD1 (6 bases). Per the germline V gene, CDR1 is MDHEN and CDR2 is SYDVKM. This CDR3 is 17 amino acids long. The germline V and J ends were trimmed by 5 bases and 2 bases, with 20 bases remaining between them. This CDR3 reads CASSTFRDTGFTDTQYF. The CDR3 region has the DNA TGTGCCAGCAGTACCTTCCGGGACACGGGCTTCACAGATACGCAGTATTTT. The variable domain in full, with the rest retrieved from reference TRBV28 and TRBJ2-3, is DVKVTQSSRYLVKRTGEKVFLECVQDMDHENMFWYRQDPGLGLRLIYFSYDVKMKEKGDIPEGYSVSREKKERFSLILESASTNQTSMYLCASSTFRDTGFTDTQYFGPGTRLTVL.

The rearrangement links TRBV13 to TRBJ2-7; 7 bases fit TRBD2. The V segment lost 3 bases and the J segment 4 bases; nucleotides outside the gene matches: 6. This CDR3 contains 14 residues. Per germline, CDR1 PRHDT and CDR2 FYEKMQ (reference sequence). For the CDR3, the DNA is TGTGCCAGCAGCTTCCGCGGGGGTAGGTACGAGCAGTACTTC. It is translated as CASSFRGGRYEQYF. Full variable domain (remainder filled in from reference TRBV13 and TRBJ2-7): AAGVIQSPRHLIKEKRETATLKCYPIPRHDTVYWYQQGPGQDPQFLISFYEKMQSDKGSIPDRFSAQQFSDYHSELNMSSLELGDSALYFCASSFRGGRYEQYFGPGTRLTVT.

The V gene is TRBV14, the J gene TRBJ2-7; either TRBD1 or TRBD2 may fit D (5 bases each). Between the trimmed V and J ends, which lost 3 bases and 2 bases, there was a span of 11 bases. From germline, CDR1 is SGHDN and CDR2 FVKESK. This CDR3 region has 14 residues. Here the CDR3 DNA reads TGTGCCAGCAGCCAGGGGGTCCTCACCTACGAGCAGTACTTC. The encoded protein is CASSQGVLTYEQYF.

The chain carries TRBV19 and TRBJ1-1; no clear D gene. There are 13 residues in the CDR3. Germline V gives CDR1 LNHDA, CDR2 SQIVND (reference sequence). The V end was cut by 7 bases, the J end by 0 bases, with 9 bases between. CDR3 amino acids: CASKIGVNTEAFF. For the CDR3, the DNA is TGTGCCAGTAAAATCGGGGTGAACACTGAAGCTTTCTTT. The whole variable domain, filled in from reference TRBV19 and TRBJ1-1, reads DGGITQSPKYLFRKEGQNVTLSCEQNLNHDAMYWYRQDPGQGLRLIYYSQIVNDFQKGDIAEGYSVSREKKESFPLTVTSAQKNPTAFYLCASKIGVNTEAFFGQGTRLTVV.

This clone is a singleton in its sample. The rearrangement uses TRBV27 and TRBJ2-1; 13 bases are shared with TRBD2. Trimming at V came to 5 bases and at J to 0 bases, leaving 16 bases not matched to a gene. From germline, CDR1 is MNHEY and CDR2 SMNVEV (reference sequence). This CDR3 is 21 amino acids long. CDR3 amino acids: CASSLIPGLAGTLSSYNEQFF. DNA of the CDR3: TGTGCCAGCAGTCTCATCCCGGGACTAGCGGGGACCCTCAGCTCCTACAATGAGCAGTTCTTC.

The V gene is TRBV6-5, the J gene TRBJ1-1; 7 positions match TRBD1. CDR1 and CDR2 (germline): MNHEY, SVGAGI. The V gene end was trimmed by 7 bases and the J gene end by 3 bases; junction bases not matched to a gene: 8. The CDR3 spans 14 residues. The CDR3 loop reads CASIGGGWDTEAFF. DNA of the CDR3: TGTGCCAGCATTGGAGGGGGCTGGGACACTGAAGCTTTCTTT.

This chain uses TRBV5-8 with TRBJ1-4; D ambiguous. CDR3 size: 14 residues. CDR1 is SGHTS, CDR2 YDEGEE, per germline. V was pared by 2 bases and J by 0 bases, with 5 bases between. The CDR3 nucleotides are TGTGCCAGCAGCTTTGGACCAACTAATGAAAAACTGTTTTTT. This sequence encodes CASSFGPTNEKLFF. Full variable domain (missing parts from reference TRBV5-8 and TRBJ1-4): EAGVTQSPTHLIKTRGQQATLRCSPISGHTSVYWYQQALGLGLQFLLWYDEGEERNRGNFPPRFSGRQFPNYSSELNVNALELEDSALYLCASSFGPTNEKLFFGSGTQLSVL.

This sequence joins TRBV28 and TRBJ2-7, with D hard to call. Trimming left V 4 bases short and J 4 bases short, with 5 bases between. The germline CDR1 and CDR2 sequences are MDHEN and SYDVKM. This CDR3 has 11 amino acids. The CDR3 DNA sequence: TGTGCCAGCAGTTCGGGTTACGAGCAGTACTTC. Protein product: CASSSGYEQYF.

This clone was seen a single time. The CDR3 bases are TGCAGCGTAATTTTAGGGGGCGACTATGGCTACACCTTC. It specifies CSVILGGDYGYTF. V and J are TRBV29-1 and TRBJ1-2; 7 positions match TRBD1. CDR3 size: 13 residues. Losses at the gene ends were 6 bases for V and 3 bases for J; bases not matched to a gene: 7. Per the germline V gene, CDR1 is SQVTM and CDR2 is ANQGSEA.

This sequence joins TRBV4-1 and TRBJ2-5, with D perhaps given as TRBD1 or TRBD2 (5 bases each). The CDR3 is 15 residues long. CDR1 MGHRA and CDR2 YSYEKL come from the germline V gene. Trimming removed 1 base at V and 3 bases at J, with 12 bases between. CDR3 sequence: CASSQVGGPEETQYF. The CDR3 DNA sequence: TGCGCCAGCAGCCAAGTTGGGGGACCCGAAGAGACCCAGTACTTC.

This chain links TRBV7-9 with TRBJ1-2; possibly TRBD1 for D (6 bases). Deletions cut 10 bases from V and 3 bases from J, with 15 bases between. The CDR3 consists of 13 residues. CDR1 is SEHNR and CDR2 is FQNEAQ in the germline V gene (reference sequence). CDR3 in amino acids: CATEGGIDYGYTF. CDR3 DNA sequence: TGTGCCACCGAGGGGGGAATAGACTATGGCTACACCTTC.

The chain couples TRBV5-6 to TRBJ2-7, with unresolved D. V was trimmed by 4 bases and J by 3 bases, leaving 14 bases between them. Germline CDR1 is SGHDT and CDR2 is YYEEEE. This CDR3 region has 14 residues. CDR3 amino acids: CASSPLALVYEQYF. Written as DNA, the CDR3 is TGTGCCAGCAGCCCGTTGGCTCTAGTCTACGAGCAGTACTTC.

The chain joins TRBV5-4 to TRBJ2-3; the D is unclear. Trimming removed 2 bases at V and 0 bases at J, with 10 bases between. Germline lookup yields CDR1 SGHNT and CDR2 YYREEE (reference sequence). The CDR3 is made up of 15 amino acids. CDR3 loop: CASSFASLSTDTQYF. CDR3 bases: TGTGCCAGCAGCTTTGCGAGCTTGAGCACAGATACGCAGTATTTT.

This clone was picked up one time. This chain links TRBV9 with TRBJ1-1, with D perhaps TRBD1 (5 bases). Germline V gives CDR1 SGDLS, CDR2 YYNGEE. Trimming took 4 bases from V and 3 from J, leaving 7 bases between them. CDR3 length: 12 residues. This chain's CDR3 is CASSPGDTEAFF. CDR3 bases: TGTGCCAGCAGCCCGGGGGACACTGAAGCTTTCTTT.

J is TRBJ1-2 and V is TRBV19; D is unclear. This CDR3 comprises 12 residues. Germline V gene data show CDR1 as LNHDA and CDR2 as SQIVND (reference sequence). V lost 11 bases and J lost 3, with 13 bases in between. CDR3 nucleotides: TGTGCCTCCCTAGCGGAACACTATGGCTACACCTTC. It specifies CASLAEHYGYTF.